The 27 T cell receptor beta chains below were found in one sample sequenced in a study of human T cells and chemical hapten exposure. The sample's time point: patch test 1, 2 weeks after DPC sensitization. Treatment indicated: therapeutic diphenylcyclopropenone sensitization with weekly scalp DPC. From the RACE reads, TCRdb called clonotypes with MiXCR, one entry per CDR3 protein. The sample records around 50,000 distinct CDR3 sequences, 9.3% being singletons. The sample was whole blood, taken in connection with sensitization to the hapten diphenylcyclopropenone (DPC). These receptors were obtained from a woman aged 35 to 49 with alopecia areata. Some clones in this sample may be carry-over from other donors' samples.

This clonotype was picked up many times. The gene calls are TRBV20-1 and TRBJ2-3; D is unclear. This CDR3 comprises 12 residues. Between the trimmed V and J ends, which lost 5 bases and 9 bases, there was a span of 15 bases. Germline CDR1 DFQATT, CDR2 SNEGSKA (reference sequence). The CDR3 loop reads CSALPRLATQYF. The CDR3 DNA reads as TGCAGTGCTCTCCCGCGTCTGGCCACGCAGTATTTT.

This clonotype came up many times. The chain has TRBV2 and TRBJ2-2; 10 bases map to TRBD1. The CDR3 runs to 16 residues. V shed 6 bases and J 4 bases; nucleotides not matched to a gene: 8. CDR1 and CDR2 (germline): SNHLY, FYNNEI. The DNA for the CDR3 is TGTGCCAGCAGAGACCGGGACAGGGGCTCCACCGGGGAGCTGTTTTTT. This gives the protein CASRDRDRGSTGELFF. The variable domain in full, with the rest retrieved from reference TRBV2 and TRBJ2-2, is EPEVTQTPSHQVTQMGQEVILRCVPISNHLYFYWYRQILGQKVEFLVSFYNNEISEKSEIFDDQFSVERPDGSNFTLKIRSTKLEDSAMYFCASRDRDRGSTGELFFGEGSRLTVL.

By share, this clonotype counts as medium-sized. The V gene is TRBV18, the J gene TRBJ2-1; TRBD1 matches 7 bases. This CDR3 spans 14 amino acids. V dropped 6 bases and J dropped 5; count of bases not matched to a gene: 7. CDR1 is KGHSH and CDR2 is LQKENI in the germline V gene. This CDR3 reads CASSSGTVNNEQFF. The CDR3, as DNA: TGTGCCAGCTCCTCCGGGACAGTAAACAATGAGCAGTTCTTC.

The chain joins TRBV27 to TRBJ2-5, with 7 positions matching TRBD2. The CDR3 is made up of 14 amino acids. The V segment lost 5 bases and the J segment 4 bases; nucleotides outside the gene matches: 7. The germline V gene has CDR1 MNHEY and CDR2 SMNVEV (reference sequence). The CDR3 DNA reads TGTGCCAGCAGTCCAAGGAGGGAGGGAGAGACCCAGTACTTC. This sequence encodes CASSPRREGETQYF.

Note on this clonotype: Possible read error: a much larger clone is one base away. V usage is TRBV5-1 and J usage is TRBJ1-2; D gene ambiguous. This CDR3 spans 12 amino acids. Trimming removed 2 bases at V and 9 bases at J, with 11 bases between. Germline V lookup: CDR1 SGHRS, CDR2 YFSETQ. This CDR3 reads CASSFQQQSYTF. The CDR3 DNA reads TGCGCCAGCAGCTTTCAACAGCAGAGCTACACCTTC.

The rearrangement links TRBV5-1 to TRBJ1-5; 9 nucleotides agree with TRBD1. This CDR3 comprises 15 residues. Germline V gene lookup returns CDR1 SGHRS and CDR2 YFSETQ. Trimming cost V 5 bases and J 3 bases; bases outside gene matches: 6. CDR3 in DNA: TGCGCCAGCAGTGCCGGGACAGGGTACAATCAGCCCCAGCATTTT. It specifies CASSAGTGYNQPQHF.

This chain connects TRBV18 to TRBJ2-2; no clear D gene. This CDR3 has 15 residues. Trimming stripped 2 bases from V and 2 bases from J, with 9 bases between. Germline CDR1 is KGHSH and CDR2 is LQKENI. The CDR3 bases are TGTGCCAGCTCACCAACTCGGGCAAACACCGGGGAGCTGTTTTTT. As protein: CASSPTRANTGELFF.

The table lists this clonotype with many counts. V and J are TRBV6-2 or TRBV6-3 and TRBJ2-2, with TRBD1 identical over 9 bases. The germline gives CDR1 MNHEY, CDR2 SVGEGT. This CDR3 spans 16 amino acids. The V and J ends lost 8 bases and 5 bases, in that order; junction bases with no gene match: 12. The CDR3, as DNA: TGTGCCAGCGCGCAGCCGACAGGGGGTGAAACCGGGGAGCTGTTTTTT. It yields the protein CASAQPTGGETGELFF.

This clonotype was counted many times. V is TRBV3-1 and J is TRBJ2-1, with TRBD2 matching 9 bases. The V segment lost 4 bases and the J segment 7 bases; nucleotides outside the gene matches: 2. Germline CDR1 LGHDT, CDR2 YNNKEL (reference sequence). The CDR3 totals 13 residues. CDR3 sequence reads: CASSRRGGNEQFF. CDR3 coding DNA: TGTGCCAGCAGCCGGCGGGGGGGTAATGAGCAGTTCTTC.

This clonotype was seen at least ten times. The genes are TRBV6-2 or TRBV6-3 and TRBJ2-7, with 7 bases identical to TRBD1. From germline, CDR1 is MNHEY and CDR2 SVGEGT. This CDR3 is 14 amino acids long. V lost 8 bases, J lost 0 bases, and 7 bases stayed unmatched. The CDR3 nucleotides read TGTGCCAGCTTATCTGACAGGGACTCCTACGAGCAGTACTTC. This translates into CASLSDRDSYEQYF.

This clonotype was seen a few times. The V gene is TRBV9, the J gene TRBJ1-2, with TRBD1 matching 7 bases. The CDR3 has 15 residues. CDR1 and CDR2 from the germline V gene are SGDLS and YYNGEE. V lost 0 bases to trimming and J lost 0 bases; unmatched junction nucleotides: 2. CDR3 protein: CASSVATGANYGYTF. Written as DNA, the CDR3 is TGTGCCAGCAGCGTAGCCACAGGGGCTAACTATGGCTACACCTTC.

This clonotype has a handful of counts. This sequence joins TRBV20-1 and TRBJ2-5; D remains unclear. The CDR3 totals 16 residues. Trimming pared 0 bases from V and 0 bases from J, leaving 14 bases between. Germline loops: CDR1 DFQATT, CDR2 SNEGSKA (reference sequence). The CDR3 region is CSARDYGKLYQETQYF. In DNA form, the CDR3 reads TGCAGTGCTAGAGATTATGGTAAACTCTACCAAGAGACCCAGTACTTC.

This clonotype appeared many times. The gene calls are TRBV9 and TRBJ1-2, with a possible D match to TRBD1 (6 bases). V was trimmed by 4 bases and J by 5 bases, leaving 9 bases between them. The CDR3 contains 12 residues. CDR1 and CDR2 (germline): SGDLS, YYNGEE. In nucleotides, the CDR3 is TGTGCCAGCAGCACAGGGAAATATGGCTACACCTTC. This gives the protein CASSTGKYGYTF.

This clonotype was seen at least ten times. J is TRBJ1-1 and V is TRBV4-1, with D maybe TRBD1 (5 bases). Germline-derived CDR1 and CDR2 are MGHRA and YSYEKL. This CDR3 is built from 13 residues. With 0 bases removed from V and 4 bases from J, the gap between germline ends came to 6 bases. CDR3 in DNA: TGCGCCAGCAGCCAAGACGGGACCACTGAAGCTTTCTTT. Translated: CASSQDGTTEAFF.

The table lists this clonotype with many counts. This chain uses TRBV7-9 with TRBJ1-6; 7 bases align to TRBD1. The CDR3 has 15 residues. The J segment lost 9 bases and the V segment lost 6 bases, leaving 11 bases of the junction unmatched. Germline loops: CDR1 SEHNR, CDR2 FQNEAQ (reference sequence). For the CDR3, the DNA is TGTGCCAGCAGTTCCGAATCAGACAGGGCTTCACCCCTCCACTTT. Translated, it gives CASSSESDRASPLHF.

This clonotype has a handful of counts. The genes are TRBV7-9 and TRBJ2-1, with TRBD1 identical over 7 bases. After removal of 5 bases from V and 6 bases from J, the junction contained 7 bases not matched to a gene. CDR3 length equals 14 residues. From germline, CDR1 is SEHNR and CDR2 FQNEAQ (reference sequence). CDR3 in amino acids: CASSHRTGPNEQFF. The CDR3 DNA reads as TGTGCCAGCAGCCACAGGACAGGACCCAATGAGCAGTTCTTC. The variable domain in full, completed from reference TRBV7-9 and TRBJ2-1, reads DTGVSQNPRHKITKRGQNVTFRCDPISEHNRLYWYRQTLGQGPEFLTYFQNEAQLEKSRLLSDRFSAERPKGSFSTLEIQRTEQGDSAMYLCASSHRTGPNEQFFGPGTRLTVL.

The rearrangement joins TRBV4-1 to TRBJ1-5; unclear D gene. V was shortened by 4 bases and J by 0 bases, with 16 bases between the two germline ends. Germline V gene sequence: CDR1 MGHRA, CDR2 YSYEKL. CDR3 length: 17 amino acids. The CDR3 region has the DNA TGCGCCAGCAGCCCAAGCCCCTTAGAGAATAGCAATCAGCCCCAGCATTTT. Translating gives CASSPSPLENSNQPQHF.

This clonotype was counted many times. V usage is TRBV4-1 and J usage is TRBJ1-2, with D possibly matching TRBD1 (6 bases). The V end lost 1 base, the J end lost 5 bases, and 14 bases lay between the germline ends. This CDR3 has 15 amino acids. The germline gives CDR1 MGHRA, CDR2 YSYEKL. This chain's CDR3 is CASSQADSPVYGYTF. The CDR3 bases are TGCGCCAGCAGCCAAGCGGACAGCCCCGTATATGGCTACACCTTC.

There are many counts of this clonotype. The CDR3 here is CASSLVGQPQHF. For the CDR3, the DNA is TGTGCCAGCAGCTTAGTAGGGCAGCCCCAGCATTTT. The chain combines TRBV11-2 with TRBJ1-5; D unclear. With 1 base removed from V and 7 bases from J, the gap between germline ends came to 5 bases. There are 12 residues in the CDR3. Germline CDR1 is SGHAT and CDR2 is FQNNGV.

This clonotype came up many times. CDR3 DNA: TGTGCCAGCAGTTCATCGGACAGGAGGGACACTGAAGCTTTCTTT. Its protein is CASSSSDRRDTEAFF. The chain couples TRBV4-2 to TRBJ1-1; 7 bases align to TRBD1. The CDR3 extends over 15 amino acids. Trimming removed 6 bases from V and 3 bases from J; junction bases left unmatched: 10. The germline gives CDR1 LGHNA, CDR2 YNFKEQ.

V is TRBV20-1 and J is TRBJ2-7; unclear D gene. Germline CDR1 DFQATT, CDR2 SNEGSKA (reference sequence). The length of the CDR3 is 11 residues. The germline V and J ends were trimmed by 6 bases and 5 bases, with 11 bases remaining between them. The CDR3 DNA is TGCAGTGCGACGGTAGTTAACGAGCAGTACTTC. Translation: CSATVVNEQYF.

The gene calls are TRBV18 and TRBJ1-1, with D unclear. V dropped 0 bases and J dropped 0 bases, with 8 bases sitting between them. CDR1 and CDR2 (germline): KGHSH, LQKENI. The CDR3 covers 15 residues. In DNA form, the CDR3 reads TGTGCCAGCTCACCACCGATCGGGATGAACACTGAAGCTTTCTTT. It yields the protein CASSPPIGMNTEAFF. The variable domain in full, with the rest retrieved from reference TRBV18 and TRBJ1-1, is NAGVMQNPRHLVRRRGQEARLRCSPMKGHSHVYWYRQLPEEGLKFMVYLQKENIIDESGMPKERFSAEFPKEGPSILRIQQVVRGDSAAYFCASSPPIGMNTEAFFGQGTRLTVV.

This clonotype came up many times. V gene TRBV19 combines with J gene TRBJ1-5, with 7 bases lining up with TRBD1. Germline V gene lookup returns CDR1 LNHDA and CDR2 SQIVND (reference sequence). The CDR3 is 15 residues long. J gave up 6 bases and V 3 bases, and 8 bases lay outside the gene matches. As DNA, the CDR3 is TGTGCCAGTAGTATTCCTCCTTACAGGGGTCAGCCCCAGCATTTT. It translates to CASSIPPYRGQPQHF.

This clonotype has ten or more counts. CDR3 DNA: TGCAGCGCAACACAGGGGGCTAACGGCTACACCTTC. This sequence encodes CSATQGANGYTF. This chain connects TRBV29-1 to TRBJ1-2; 9 bases align to TRBD1. CDR3 length: 12 residues. Germline V gene sequence: CDR1 SQVTM, CDR2 ANQGSEA. Trimming at V came to 7 bases and at J to 8 bases, leaving 8 bases not matched to a gene.

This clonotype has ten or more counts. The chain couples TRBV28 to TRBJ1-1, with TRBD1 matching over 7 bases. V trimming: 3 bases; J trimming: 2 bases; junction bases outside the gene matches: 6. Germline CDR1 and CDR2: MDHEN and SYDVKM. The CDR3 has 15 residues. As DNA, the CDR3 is TGTGCCAGCAGTTTCCCGGGACAGCTAAACACTGAAGCTTTCTTT. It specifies CASSFPGQLNTEAFF. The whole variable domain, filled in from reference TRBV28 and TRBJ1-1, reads DVKVTQSSRYLVKRTGEKVFLECVQDMDHENMFWYRQDPGLGLRLIYFSYDVKMKEKGDIPEGYSVSREKKERFSLILESASTNQTSMYLCASSFPGQLNTEAFFGQGTRLTVV.

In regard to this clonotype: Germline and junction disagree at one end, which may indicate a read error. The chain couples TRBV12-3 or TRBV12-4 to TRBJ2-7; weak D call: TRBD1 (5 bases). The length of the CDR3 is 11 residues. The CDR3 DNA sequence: TGTGCCAGCAGTCAGGGTTTTTCCCTGATCTTC. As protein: CASSQGFSLIF.

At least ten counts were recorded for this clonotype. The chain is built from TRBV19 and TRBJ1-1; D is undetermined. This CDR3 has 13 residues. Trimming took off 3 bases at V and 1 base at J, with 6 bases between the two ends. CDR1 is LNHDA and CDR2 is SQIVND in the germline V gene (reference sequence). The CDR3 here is CASSIPSNTEAFF. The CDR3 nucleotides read TGTGCCAGTAGTATCCCCTCGAACACTGAAGCTTTCTTT.